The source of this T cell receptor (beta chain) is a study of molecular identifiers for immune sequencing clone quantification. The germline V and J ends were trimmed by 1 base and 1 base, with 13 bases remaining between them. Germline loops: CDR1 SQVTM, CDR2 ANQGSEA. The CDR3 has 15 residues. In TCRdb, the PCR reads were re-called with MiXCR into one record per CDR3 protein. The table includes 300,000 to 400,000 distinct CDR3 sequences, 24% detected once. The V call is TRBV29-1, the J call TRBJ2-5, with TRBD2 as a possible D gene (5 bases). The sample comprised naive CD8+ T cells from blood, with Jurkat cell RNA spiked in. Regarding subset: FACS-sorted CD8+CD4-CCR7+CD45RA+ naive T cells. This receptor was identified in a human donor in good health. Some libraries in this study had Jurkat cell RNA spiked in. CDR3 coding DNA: TGCAGCGTTGAAGGGACGCGGAGGATCCAAGAGACCCAGTACTTC. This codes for CSVEGTRRIQETQYF.